This T cell receptor beta chain was observed in a study of T cell responses to AZD1222 COVID-19 vaccine. In the case of this clone: The antigen is undetermined.

Study-level points and caveats: Repertoires were obtained only post-peak T cell response. Elevations in Spike-specific TCR breadth and depth followed administration of two AZD1222 doses. The donor cohort was predominantly white British with a female majority, and clonal diversity may have been underestimated.

Measured with immunoSEQ multiplex PCR; TCRdb has only the in-frame clones, and not every one. The repertoire includes 90,000 to 110,000 clones, around 87% of them detected once, and less than 4.5% sits in the top ten. The sequence was obtained from an adult who received the AZD1222 COVID-19 vaccine. The material was peripheral blood, obtained 28 days after the second AZD1222 dose.

The CDR3 loop is CASSVGAGTGRSYEQYF. The CDR3 DNA sequence: TGTGCCAGCAGCGTAGGGGCCGGGACAGGGCGCTCCTACGAGCAGTACTTC. The gene calls are TRBV9 and TRBJ2-7; the match to TRBD1 covers 9 bases. CDR1 and CDR2 from the germline V gene are SGDLS and YYNGEE. The V segment lost 0 bases and the J segment 0 bases; nucleotides outside the gene matches: 7. The CDR3 contains 17 residues.